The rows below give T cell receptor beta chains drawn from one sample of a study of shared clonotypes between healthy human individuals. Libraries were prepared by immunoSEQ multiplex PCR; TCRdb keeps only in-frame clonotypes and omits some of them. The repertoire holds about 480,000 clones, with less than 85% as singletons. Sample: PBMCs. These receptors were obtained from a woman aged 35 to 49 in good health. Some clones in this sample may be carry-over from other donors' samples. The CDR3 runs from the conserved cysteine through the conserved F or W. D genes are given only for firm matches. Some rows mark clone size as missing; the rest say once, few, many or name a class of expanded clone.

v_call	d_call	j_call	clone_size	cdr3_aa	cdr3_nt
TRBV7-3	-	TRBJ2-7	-	CASSLTGGRDSSYEQYF	TGTGCCAGCAGCTTAACGGGCGGCCGAGACAGCTCCTACGAGCAGTACTTC
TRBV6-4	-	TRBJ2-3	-	CASSDLSGDADTQYF	TGTGCCAGCAGTGACCTTAGCGGAGATGCGGATACGCAGTATTTT
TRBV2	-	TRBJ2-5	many	CASSSQGKAETQYF	TGTGCCAGCAGCTCTCAAGGGAAAGCGGAGACCCAGTACTTC
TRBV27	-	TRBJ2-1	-	CASSVLPGLGVYEQFF	TGTGCCAGCAGTGTTCTACCGGGCTTAGGGGTCTATGAGCAGTTCTTC
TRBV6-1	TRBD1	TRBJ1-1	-	CASKWDRSVNTEAFF	TGTGCCAGCAAATGGGACAGGTCGGTGAACACTGAAGCTTTCTTT
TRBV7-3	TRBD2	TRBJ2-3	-	CASSLGLAGGPSYPDTQYF	TGTGCCAGCAGCTTAGGACTAGCGGGAGGGCCTTCTTACCCAGATACGCAGTATTTT
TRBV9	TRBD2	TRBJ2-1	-	CASSETSGMSYNEQFF	TGTGCCAGCAGCGAAACTAGCGGGATGTCCTACAATGAGCAGTTCTTC
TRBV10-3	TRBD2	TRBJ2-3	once	CAISESVAGYTDTQYF	TGTGCCATCAGTGAGTCTGTAGCGGGGTACACAGATACGCAGTATTTT
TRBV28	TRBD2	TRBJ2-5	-	CASSPPPRGLAGVGETQYF	TGTGCCAGCAGTCCCCCTCCCCGGGGACTAGCGGGAGTGGGAGAGACCCAGTACTTC
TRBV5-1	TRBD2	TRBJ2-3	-	CASSLVREGFTTDTQYF	TGCGCCAGCAGCTTGGTCCGGGAGGGCTTTACAACGGATACGCAGTATTTT
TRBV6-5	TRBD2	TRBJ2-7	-	CASSSQAGDYEQYF	TGTGCCAGCAGTTCCCAAGCGGGAGATTACGAGCAGTACTTC
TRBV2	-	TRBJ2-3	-	CASSAQGTDTQYF	TGTGCCAGCAGTGCACAAGGCACAGATACGCAGTATTTT
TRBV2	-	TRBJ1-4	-	CASSELRGSGEKLFF	TGTGCCAGCAGTGAACTAAGGGGTAGTGGTGAAAAACTGTTTTTT
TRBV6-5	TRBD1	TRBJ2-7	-	CASSRTGTGEYEQYF	TGTGCCAGCAGTCGAACCGGGACAGGGGAATACGAGCAGTACTTC
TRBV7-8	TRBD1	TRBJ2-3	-	CASSENRGDTQYF	TGTGCCAGCAGCGAGAACAGGGGAGATACGCAGTATTTT
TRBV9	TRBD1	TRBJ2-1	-	CASQRSGTGPSYNEQFF	TGTGCCAGCCAGAGAAGTGGGACAGGGCCCTCCTACAATGAGCAGTTCTTC
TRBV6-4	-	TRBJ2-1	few	CASSDSEAGQQFF	TGTGCCAGCAGTGACTCGGAGGCAGGTCAGCAGTTCTTC
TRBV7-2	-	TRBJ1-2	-	CASSLGFRRDGYTF	TGTGCCAGCAGCTTAGGGTTCAGGCGAGATGGCTACACCTTC
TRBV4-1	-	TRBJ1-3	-	CASSRGTPGNTIYF	TGCGCCAGCAGCCGCGGGACACCTGGAAACACCATATATTTT
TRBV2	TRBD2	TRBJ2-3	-	CASSKRLAENTDTQYF	TGTGCCAGCAGTAAGAGACTAGCGGAGAACACAGATACGCAGTATTTT
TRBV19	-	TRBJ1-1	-	CASRDAQFRPEAFF	TGTGCCAGTAGGGACGCACAGTTTCGTCCTGAAGCTTTCTTT
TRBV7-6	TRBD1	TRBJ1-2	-	CASSLGGQGNYGYTF	TGTGCCAGCAGCTTAGGGGGACAGGGGAACTATGGCTACACCTTC
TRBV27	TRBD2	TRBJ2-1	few	CASSFGLAGFIADEQFF	TGTGCCAGCAGTTTCGGGCTAGCGGGATTCATTGCCGATGAGCAGTTCTTC
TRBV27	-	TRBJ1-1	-	CASSFRTDLNTEAFF	TGTGCCAGCAGTTTTAGGACAGACCTGAACACTGAAGCTTTCTTT
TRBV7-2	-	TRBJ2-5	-	CASSLREETQYF	TGTGCCAGCAGCTTACGGGAAGAGACCCAGTACTTC
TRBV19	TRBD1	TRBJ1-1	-	CASSIRQGYTEAFF	TGTGCCAGTAGTATCCGACAGGGCTACACTGAAGCTTTCTTT
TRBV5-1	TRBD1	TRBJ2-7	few	CASSEKGQNYEQYF	TGCGCCAGCAGCGAAAAGGGACAGAACTACGAGCAGTACTTC
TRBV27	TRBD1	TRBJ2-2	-	CASRTGANTGELFF	TGTGCCAGCAGAACAGGGGCGAACACCGGGGAGCTGTTTTTT
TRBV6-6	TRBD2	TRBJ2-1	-	CASSPLAGGNNEQFF	TGTGCCAGCTCACCACTAGCGGGAGGCAATAATGAGCAGTTCTTC
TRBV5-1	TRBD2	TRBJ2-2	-	CASSWTSGREYTGELFF	TGCGCCAGCAGCTGGACTAGCGGGAGAGAGTACACCGGGGAGCTGTTTTTT
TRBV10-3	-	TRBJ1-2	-	CAISEHNRDGYTF	TGTGCCATCAGTGAGCACAACAGGGATGGCTACACCTTC